Listed below are T cell receptor beta chains from one sample, sequenced in a study of T cell responses to AZD1222 COVID-19 vaccine. TCRdb's copy holds only in-frame clones and misses some; the assay was immunoSEQ multiplex PCR. The sample has about 110,000 clones; more than 70% are singletons. The specimen comprised peripheral blood, sampled on day 0 of MenACWY control vaccination. These receptors were taken from an adult in good health. Each CDR3 is given with its conserved first and last residue.

J,V,CDR3
TRBJ1-1,TRBV7-3,CASSFSGALNTEAFF
TRBJ1-3,TRBV10-1,CASSERQLGNTIYF
TRBJ1-2,TRBV3-1/TRBV3-2,CASSQEVGVLGYGYTF
TRBJ1-2,TRBV10-3,CATPRGSYGYTF
TRBJ1-5,TRBV2,CASSENAGSQPQHF
TRBJ2-2,TRBV24-1,CATSDPGTWHSGELFF
TRBJ1-1,TRBV18,CASSPIQGTEKAFF
TRBJ2-7,TRBV7-9,CASSTPGEQYF
TRBJ1-1,TRBV29-1,CSVGPGWGMNTEAFF
TRBJ2-1,TRBV5-8,CASTTADEQFF